These T cell receptor beta chains were read from a single sample in a study of OX40 agonist ivuxolimab in advanced cancers. Repertoires were generated with immunoSEQ multiplex PCR, while TCRdb's copy carries only in-frame clones and drops some. The repertoire holds tens of thousands of clones, with around 90% as singletons. The material was CD4+ or CD8+ T cells sorted from blood, obtained in a trial of the OX40 agonist ivuxolimab. Every receptor here comes from an adult with an advanced solid tumor such as melanoma, head and neck, liver or kidney cancer. The CDR3 runs from the conserved cysteine through the conserved F or W. The order of the fields is CDR3 length, D gene, J gene, V gene, clone size, CDR3 protein, CDR3 DNA. D genes are given only for firm matches. Where a row states a size, it is once, few, many or the class of an expanded clone; other rows omit it.

len: 15
d_gene: TRBD1
j_gene: TRBJ1-1
v_gene: TRBV11-2
abundance: .
CDR3aa: CASSLSQGAGVGAFF
CDR3nt: TGTGCCAGCAGCTTAAGCCAGGGGGCTGGTGTTGGAGCTTTCTTT

len: 14
d_gene: .
j_gene: TRBJ1-3
v_gene: TRBV6-5
abundance: .
CDR3aa: CASSYGRGGDTIYF
CDR3nt: TGTGCCAGCAGTTATGGGCGGGGGGGCGACACCATATATTTT

len: 12
d_gene: .
j_gene: TRBJ2-2
v_gene: TRBV30
abundance: .
CDR3aa: CAWAFGTGELFF
CDR3nt: TGTGCCTGGGCTTTTGGGACCGGGGAGCTGTTTTTT

len: 15
d_gene: TRBD1
j_gene: TRBJ2-7
v_gene: TRBV5-1
abundance: .
CDR3aa: CASSLSPGQSYEQYF
CDR3nt: TGCGCCAGCAGCTTATCGCCGGGACAGTCCTACGAGCAGTACTTC

len: 13
d_gene: .
j_gene: TRBJ2-5
v_gene: TRBV19
abundance: .
CDR3aa: CASSIGRVETQYF
CDR3nt: TGTGCCAGTAGTATCGGAAGGGTTGAGACCCAGTACTTC

len: 14
d_gene: .
j_gene: TRBJ2-7
v_gene: TRBV2
abundance: .
CDR3aa: CASSELGIVNEQYF
CDR3nt: TGTGCCAGCAGTGAACTGGGCATAGTCAACGAGCAGTACTTC

len: 15
d_gene: TRBD1
j_gene: TRBJ2-5
v_gene: TRBV25-1
abundance: .
CDR3aa: CASSDPGQAQETQYF
CDR3nt: TGTGCCAGCAGTGACCCAGGACAGGCCCAAGAGACCCAGTACTTC

len: 16
d_gene: TRBD2
j_gene: TRBJ2-7
v_gene: TRBV7-2
abundance: once
CDR3aa: CASSLSPGLAGDEQYF
CDR3nt: TGTGCCAGCAGCCTTTCACCGGGACTAGCGGGAGACGAGCAGTACTTC

len: 15
d_gene: TRBD2
j_gene: TRBJ2-2
v_gene: TRBV11-2
abundance: .
CDR3aa: CASSPRAGGAGELFF
CDR3nt: TGTGCCAGCAGCCCGCGGGCGGGAGGGGCCGGGGAGCTGTTTTTT

len: 15
d_gene: .
j_gene: TRBJ1-1
v_gene: TRBV6-5
abundance: .
CDR3aa: CASSYIPRGSFEAFF
CDR3nt: TGTGCCAGCAGTTACATCCCCCGGGGGTCCTTTGAAGCTTTCTTT

len: 12
d_gene: .
j_gene: TRBJ2-5
v_gene: TRBV7-2
abundance: few
CDR3aa: CASGVAGETQYF
CDR3nt: TGTGCCAGCGGGGTAGCTGGGGAGACCCAGTACTTC

len: 13
d_gene: .
j_gene: TRBJ1-1
v_gene: TRBV19
abundance: .
CDR3aa: CASSATANTEAFF
CDR3nt: TGTGCCAGTAGTGCTACAGCGAACACTGAAGCTTTCTTT

len: 13
d_gene: TRBD1
j_gene: TRBJ1-2
v_gene: TRBV10-3
abundance: .
CDR3aa: CAISESDRAGYTF
CDR3nt: TGTGCCATCAGTGAGTCCGACAGGGCGGGCTACACCTTC